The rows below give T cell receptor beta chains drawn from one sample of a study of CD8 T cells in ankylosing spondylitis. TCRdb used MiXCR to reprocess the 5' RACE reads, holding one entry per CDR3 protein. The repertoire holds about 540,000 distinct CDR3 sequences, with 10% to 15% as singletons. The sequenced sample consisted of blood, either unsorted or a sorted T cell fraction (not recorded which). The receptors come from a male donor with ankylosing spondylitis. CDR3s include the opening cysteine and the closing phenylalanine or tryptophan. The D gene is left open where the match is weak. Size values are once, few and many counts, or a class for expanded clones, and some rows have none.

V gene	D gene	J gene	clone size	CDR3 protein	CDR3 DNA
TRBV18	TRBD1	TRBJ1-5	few	CASSPEQGVYQPQHF	TGTGCCAGCTCACCCGAACAGGGGGTCTATCAGCCCCAGCATTTT
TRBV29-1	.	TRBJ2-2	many	CSALRPGELFF	TGCAGCGCGCTCAGGCCCGGGGAGCTGTTTTTT
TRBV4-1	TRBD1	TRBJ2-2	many	CASSQEGQGASTSRLFF	TGCGCCAGCAGCCAAGAGGGGCAGGGGGCAAGTACTTCGCGGCTGTTTTTT
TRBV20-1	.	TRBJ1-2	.	CSAFTGLYGYTF	TGCAGTGCTTTTACAGGGCTCTATGGCTACACCTTC
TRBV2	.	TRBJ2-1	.	CASIWETNNNEQFF	TGTGCCAGCATTTGGGAGACTAACAACAATGAGCAGTTCTTC
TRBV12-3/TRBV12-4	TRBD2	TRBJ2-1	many	CASSLDGTSVEQFF	TGTGCCAGCAGTTTAGATGGGACTAGCGTCGAGCAGTTCTTC
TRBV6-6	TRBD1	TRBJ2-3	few	CASNRGGTDTQYF	TGTGCCAGCAACAGGGGAGGCACAGATACGCAGTATTTT
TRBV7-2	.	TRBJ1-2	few	CASSLAVVVRGYTF	TGTGCCAGCAGCTTAGCGGTGGTGGTGAGGGGCTACACCTTC
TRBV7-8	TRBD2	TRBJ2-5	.	CASRRGRARQETQYF	TGTGCCAGCAGACGCGGGAGGGCGAGACAAGAGACCCAGTACTTC
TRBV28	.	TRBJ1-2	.	CASSLPGLAYGYTF	TGTGCCAGCAGTTTGCCAGGTCTGGCGTATGGCTACACCTTC
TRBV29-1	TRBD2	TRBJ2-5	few	CSVEGGVAGETQYF	TGCAGCGTTGAAGGAGGGGTAGCGGGAGAGACCCAGTACTTC
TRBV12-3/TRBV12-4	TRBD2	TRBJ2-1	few	CASTTLAGDYNEQFF	TGTGCCAGCACTACCCTGGCGGGGGATTACAATGAGCAGTTCTTC
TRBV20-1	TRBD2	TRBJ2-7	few	CSAFSGLAGSYEQYF	TGCAGTGCTTTCTCCGGACTAGCGGGCTCCTACGAGCAGTACTTC
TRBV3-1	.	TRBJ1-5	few	CASSRPGRREPQHF	TGTGCCAGCAGCCGCCCGGGGCGGCGAGAACCCCAGCATTTT
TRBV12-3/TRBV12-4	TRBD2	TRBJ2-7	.	CASSLGGRAFNGEQYF	TGTGCCAGCAGTTTAGGCGGGAGGGCCTTTAATGGGGAGCAGTACTTC
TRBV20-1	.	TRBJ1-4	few	CSARDPGRGIEKLFF	TGCAGTGCTAGAGACCCAGGGAGAGGAATCGAAAAACTGTTTTTT
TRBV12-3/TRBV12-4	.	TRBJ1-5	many	CASSLLDSQPQHF	TGTGCCAGCAGTTTGTTAGATAGTCAGCCCCAGCATTTT
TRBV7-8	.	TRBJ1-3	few	CASSPSRIGNTIYF	TGTGCCAGCAGCCCTTCGAGAATCGGAAACACCATATATTTT
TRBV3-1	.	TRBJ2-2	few	CASSQEGLGSENTGELFF	TGTGCCAGCAGCCAAGAGGGGCTCGGTAGCGAGAACACCGGGGAGCTGTTTTTT
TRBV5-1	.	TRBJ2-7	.	CASSPNAGTSSYEQYF	TGCGCCAGCAGCCCTAATGCGGGTACAAGCTCCTACGAGCAGTACTTC
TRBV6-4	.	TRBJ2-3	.	CASSASVVGGTDTQYF	TGTGCCAGCAGCGCCTCCGTCGTGGGTGGCACAGATACGCAGTATTTT
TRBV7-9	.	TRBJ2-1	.	CASNLGAVVDEQFF	TGTGCCAGCAATCTAGGGGCGGTAGTGGATGAGCAGTTCTTC
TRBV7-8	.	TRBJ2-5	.	CASSFRVPRETQYF	TGTGCCAGCAGTTTCAGGGTCCCTCGAGAGACCCAGTACTTC
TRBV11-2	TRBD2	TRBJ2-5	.	CASSLWSSGRGAYQETQYF	TGTGCCAGCAGCTTATGGTCTAGCGGGAGAGGGGCGTACCAAGAGACCCAGTACTTC
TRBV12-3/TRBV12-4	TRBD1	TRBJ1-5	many	CASSRDRGFNQPQHF	TGTGCCAGCAGTCGGGACAGGGGCTTCAATCAGCCCCAGCATTTT
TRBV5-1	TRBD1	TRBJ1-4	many	CASSFTGTGGTDEKLFF	TGCGCCAGCAGCTTCACCGGGACAGGGGGGACGGATGAAAAACTGTTTTTT
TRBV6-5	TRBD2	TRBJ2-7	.	CASSYSTGGRDEQYF	TGTGCCAGCAGTTACTCGACAGGCGGGAGGGACGAGCAGTACTTC
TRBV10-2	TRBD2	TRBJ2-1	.	CASMAGGRNEQFF	TGCGCCAGCATGGCGGGAGGGCGGAATGAGCAGTTCTTC
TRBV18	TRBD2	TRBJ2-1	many	CASSDSGSSYNEQFF	TGTGCCAGCTCAGATAGCGGGAGCTCCTACAATGAGCAGTTCTTC
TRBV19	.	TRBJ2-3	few	CASSIGESTDTQYF	TGTGCCAGTAGTATCGGGGAAAGCACAGATACGCAGTATTTT
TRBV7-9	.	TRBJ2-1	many	CASSRPPSRSEQFF	TGTGCCAGCAGCCGGCCCCCCTCTAGATCTGAGCAGTTCTTC
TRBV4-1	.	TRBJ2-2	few	CASSHQFRRAVSGELFF	TGCGCCAGCAGCCACCAATTTCGCAGGGCAGTTAGCGGGGAGCTGTTTTTT
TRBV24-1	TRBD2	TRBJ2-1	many	CATSDFSGAYNEQFF	TGTGCCACCAGTGACTTTAGCGGGGCCTACAATGAGCAGTTCTTC
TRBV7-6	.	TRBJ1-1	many	CASSSSTASDTEAFF	TGTGCCAGCAGCTCCTCAACGGCGTCGGACACTGAAGCTTTCTTT
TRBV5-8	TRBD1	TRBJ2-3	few	CASSWDRGSDTQYF	TGTGCCAGCAGCTGGGACAGGGGGTCAGATACGCAGTATTTT
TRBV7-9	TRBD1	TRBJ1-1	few	CASSLPGQGLEAFF	TGTGCCAGCAGCTTACCCGGACAGGGCCTTGAAGCTTTCTTT
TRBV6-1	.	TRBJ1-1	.	CASSPMGVRAFF	TGTGCCAGCAGTCCCATGGGGGTCCGCGCTTTCTTT
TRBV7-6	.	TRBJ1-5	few	CASSLSPSVVSNQPQHF	TGTGCCAGCAGCCTATCCCCCTCGGTAGTGAGCAATCAGCCCCAGCATTTT
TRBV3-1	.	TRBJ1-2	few	CASSPPWDYYGYTF	TGTGCCAGCAGCCCCCCCTGGGACTACTATGGCTACACCTTC